This passage covers 22 T cell receptor beta chains from one sample sequenced in a study of T cell responses to AZD1222 COVID-19 vaccine. Data came from immunoSEQ multiplex PCR; TCRdb stores just in-frame clones and leaves some out. The sample contains around 110,000 clones, around 91% of which appear only once. The sequences come from peripheral blood, collected 28 days after the second AZD1222 dose. Receptors originate from an adult who received the AZD1222 COVID-19 vaccine.

V and J are TRBV28 and TRBJ1-2, with TRBD1 matching 12 bases. The CDR3 is 18 residues long. Looked up from germline, CDR1 is MDHEN and CDR2 is SYDVKM. With 5 bases clipped from V and 4 bases from J, the junction kept 14 bases outside the gene matches. The CDR3 loop is CASSGPGTGGAWGYGYTF. The CDR3 DNA follows: TGTGCCAGCAGTGGCCCCGGGACAGGGGGCGCTTGGGGCTATGGCTACACCTTC.

This clone has just one count. This rearrangement joins TRBV11-3 to TRBJ1-4; 8 bases fit TRBD1. Germline CDR1 SGHNT, CDR2 YENEEA. The CDR3 runs to 14 residues. The V gene end was trimmed by 5 bases and the J gene end by 6 bases; junction bases not matched to a gene: 5. The DNA for the CDR3 is TGTGCCAGCAGCCCGGACAGGGTCCATGAAAAACTGTTTTTT. Protein product: CASSPDRVHEKLFF.

V is TRBV4-1 and J is TRBJ1-1; D is undetermined. CDR3 length: 14 residues. Trimming stripped 0 bases from V and 5 bases from J, with 10 bases between. Per the germline V gene, CDR1 is MGHRA and CDR2 is YSYEKL. In DNA, the CDR3 is TGCGCCAGCAGCCAAGAGCCCCCCCTAACTGAAGCTTTCTTT. Translation: CASSQEPPLTEAFF.

To note about this clone: The same CDR3 also results from other DNA sequences found in this sample. CDR3 residues: CASSLAADQPQHF. CDR3 DNA: TGTGCCAGCAGCTTGGCAGCTGATCAGCCCCAGCATTTT. The chain has TRBV11-2 and TRBJ1-5; no definite D call. V shed 3 bases and J shed 5 bases, with 8 bases lying between them. Germline V CDR1 and CDR2: SGHAT, FQNNGV. There are 13 residues in the CDR3. The full variable domain, its missing parts supplied by reference TRBV11-2 and TRBJ1-5, is EAGVAQSPRYKIIEKRQSVAFWCNPISGHATLYWYQQILGQGPKLLIQFQNNGVVDDSQLPKDRFSAERLKGVDSTLKIQPAKLEDSAVYLCASSLAADQPQHFGDGTRLSIL.

The chain is built from TRBV7-9 and TRBJ1-6, with D uncertain. Germline V gene data show CDR1 as SEHNR and CDR2 as FQNEAQ (reference sequence). The length of the CDR3 is 16 residues. Trimming removed 4 bases from V and 7 bases from J, with 17 bases in between. As DNA, the CDR3 is TGTGCCAGCAGCTCCACAGCCCTCGGTTGGAATTCACCCCTCCACTTT. Translation gives CASSSTALGWNSPLHF.

J is TRBJ1-2 and V is TRBV5-5; no clear D. The CDR3 covers 13 residues. The ends were cut back, 0 bases at V and 5 bases at J, with 8 bases in the middle. Germline V gives CDR1 SGHKS, CDR2 YYEKEE (reference sequence). CDR3 sequence reads: CASSLVVLYGYTF. CDR3 in DNA: TGTGCCAGCAGCTTGGTAGTCTTATATGGCTACACCTTC.

The genes are TRBV7-9 and TRBJ2-5; D call uncertain. The CDR3 is 13 amino acids. Germline V gene data show CDR1 as SEHNR and CDR2 as FQNEAQ (reference sequence). V shed 6 bases and J shed 3 bases, with 11 bases lying between them. The CDR3 bases are TGTGCCAGCAGGCCCCGGCCCGAAGAGACCCAGTACTTC. Residues: CASRPRPEETQYF.

DNA of the CDR3: TGTGCCAGCATTGAGGTTGGGCAGGGTGACGCTTTCTTT. The encoded protein is CASIEVGQGDAFF. V is TRBV28 and J is TRBJ1-1; TRBD1 might be the D (5 bases). The CDR3 has 13 residues. The V gene's germline CDR1 is MDHEN and CDR2 SYDVKM. V lost 7 bases to trimming and J lost 11 bases, with 20 bases between them.

The rearrangement links TRBV24-1 to TRBJ2-3, with D perhaps matching TRBD1 or TRBD2 (6 bases each). Germline loops: CDR1 KGHDR, CDR2 SFDVKD. This CDR3 has 15 residues. With 3 bases removed from V and 2 bases from J, the gap between germline ends came to 11 bases. The CDR3 spells CATSDRRGPTDTQYF. The CDR3 coding sequence is TGTGCCACCAGTGATCGTCGGGGGCCCACAGATACGCAGTATTTT.

This chain uses TRBV12-3 or TRBV12-4 with TRBJ1-1; D is ambiguous. The CDR3 runs 11 residues. With 1 base removed from V and 7 bases from J, the gap between germline ends came to 4 bases. CDR3 DNA sequence: TGTGCCAGCAGTTTAGGCCGTGAAGCTTTCTTT. As protein: CASSLGREAFF.

The gene calls are TRBV27 and TRBJ2-5, with D perhaps assigned TRBD1 or TRBD2 (5 bases each). This CDR3 region has 16 residues. Germline V lookup: CDR1 MNHEY, CDR2 SMNVEV (reference sequence). V lost 0 bases to trimming and J lost 5 bases, with 16 bases between them. CDR3 region: CASSLSGPAGWETQYF. The CDR3 DNA sequence: TGTGCCAGCAGTTTATCGGGACCCGCCGGGTGGGAGACCCAGTACTTC.

V gene TRBV6-4 combines with J gene TRBJ1-5, with D perhaps TRBD1 (5 bases). Germline CDR1 reads MRHNA; CDR2 reads SNTAGT. This CDR3 has 13 residues. The germline V and J ends were trimmed by 2 bases and 7 bases, with 9 bases remaining between them. The CDR3 nucleotides read TGTGCCAGCAGTGACGAGTGGGGGCAGCCCCAGCATTTT. It specifies CASSDEWGQPQHF.

The chain employs TRBV24-1 and TRBJ1-4, with 11 positions matching TRBD1. The CDR3 covers 15 residues. Germline V CDR1 and CDR2: KGHDR, SFDVKD. After removal of 5 bases from V and 2 bases from J, the junction contained 0 bases not matched to a gene. Here the CDR3 reads CATSGTGGTNEKLFF. The CDR3, as DNA: TGTGCCACCAGTGGGACAGGGGGCACTAATGAAAAACTGTTTTTT.

This rearrangement joins TRBV25-1 to TRBJ2-7, with TRBD1 matching 7 bases. Losses at the gene ends were 6 bases for V and 4 bases for J; bases not matched to a gene: 6. Germline assignment: CDR1 MGHDK and CDR2 SYGVNS. The CDR3 is 13 amino acids. CDR3 bases: TGTGCCAGCAGCGGACAGGTCGGTTACGAGCAGTACTTC. It yields the protein CASSGQVGYEQYF.

The chain employs TRBV29-1 and TRBJ2-7, with 12 bases aligning to TRBD1. CDR3 size: 14 residues. The V gene end was trimmed by 4 bases and the J gene end by 6 bases; junction bases not matched to a gene: 7. The V gene's germline CDR1 is SQVTM and CDR2 ANQGSEA. Here the CDR3 reads CSVGDRGHSGEQYF. CDR3 bases: TGCAGCGTTGGGGACAGGGGGCATTCTGGCGAGCAGTACTTC.

This chain connects TRBV13 to TRBJ1-2; unclear D gene. Trimming removed 5 bases from V and 8 bases from J, with 12 bases in between. There are 12 residues in the CDR3. Germline loops: CDR1 PRHDT, CDR2 FYEKMQ (reference sequence). The chain's CDR3 is CASSLGVVGYTF. CDR3 nucleotide sequence: TGTGCCAGCAGCCTCGGAGTAGTAGGCTACACCTTC.

There are a few counts of this clone. This chain joins TRBV6-1 and TRBJ2-3; TRBD1 matches at 7 bases. The junction had 7 bases not matched to a gene; V was cut back by 0 bases and J by 4 bases. The CDR3 is 16 amino acids. CDR1 is MNHNS, CDR2 SASEGT, per germline. The CDR3 region has the DNA TGTGCCAGCAGTGAAGCTGCACAGGGGCCCGCAGATACGCAGTATTTT. Translation gives CASSEAAQGPADTQYF.

The chain uses TRBV5-1 and TRBJ1-4; D is undetermined. V lost 1 base, J lost 7 bases, and 11 bases lay in between. Germline V lookup: CDR1 SGHRS, CDR2 YFSETQ. CDR3 length: 14 amino acids. The CDR3 sequence: CASSLFAEGEKLFF. The CDR3 DNA sequence: TGCGCCAGCAGCTTGTTTGCTGAGGGTGAAAAACTGTTTTTT.

The rearrangement links TRBV5-6 to TRBJ2-7, with unresolved D. Trimming stripped 1 base from V and 5 bases from J, with 4 bases between. CDR3 size: 11 residues. Germline-derived CDR1 and CDR2 are SGHDT and YYEEEE. The DNA of the CDR3 is TGTGCCAGCAGCTTGTATGACGAGCAGTACTTC. Its protein is CASSLYDEQYF.

The chain recombines TRBV27 with TRBJ1-1, with a possible D match to TRBD1 (6 bases). Germline-derived CDR1 and CDR2 are MNHEY and SMNVEV (reference sequence). V lost 10 bases and J lost 4, with 16 bases in between. This CDR3 spans 13 amino acids. The CDR3 sequence is CATGGGVGTEAFF. CDR3 nucleotide sequence: TGTGCCACCGGGGGCGGGGTTGGCACTGAAGCTTTCTTT.

This rearrangement joins TRBV7-8 to TRBJ2-3; 7 nucleotides align to TRBD1. V gave up 5 bases and J gave up 3 bases; unmatched junction bases: 5. The CDR3 loop spans 14 amino acids. Per germline, CDR1 SGHVS and CDR2 FQNEAQ. CDR3 nucleotide sequence: TGTGCCAGCAGCGGGGGACAGCCGACAGATACGCAGTATTTT. This gives the protein CASSGGQPTDTQYF.

This chain links TRBV6-5 with TRBJ1-1, with unresolved D. V was clipped by 5 bases and J by 0 bases, with 7 bases between them. CDR3 length equals 13 residues. Germline V gene lookup returns CDR1 MNHEY and CDR2 SVGAGI. The CDR3 region has the DNA TGTGCCAGCAGTCGAACTCTGAACACTGAAGCTTTCTTT. It is translated as CASSRTLNTEAFF.